The 3 T cell receptor beta chains presented below share a single source sample, sequenced in a study of T cell changes during pregnancy in multiple sclerosis. Profiled with immunoSEQ multiplex PCR; TCRdb holds only in-frame clones, not every one. Counted here are over 45,000 clones, about nine tenths occurring once; the ten biggest clones make up around 2%. The input for sequencing was peripheral blood, taken in the first trimester of pregnancy. The receptors shown here come from a female donor in good health, enrolled as a control in a pregnancy study.

This clone was seen a handful of times. CDR3 DNA sequence: TGTGCCATCCGGACAGGGAACACTGAAGCTTTCTTT. Amino acid sequence: CAIRTGNTEAFF. This chain uses TRBV10-3 with TRBJ1-1; 7 bases are a match to TRBD1. The CDR3 is 12 residues long. Germline CDR1 and CDR2: ENHRY and SYGVKD. J lost 1 base, V lost 8 bases, and 1 base had no gene match.

This chain uses TRBV7-6 with TRBJ1-3; D remains unclear. Germline values: CDR1 SGHVS, CDR2 FNYEAQ. V was cut by 2 bases and J by 4 bases, with 9 bases left in between. There are 14 residues in the CDR3. The CDR3 sequence is CASSLTRLGNTIYF. CDR3 sequence (DNA): TGTGCCAGCAGCTTAACCAGGCTCGGAAACACCATATATTTT.

The chain joins TRBV19 to TRBJ1-2; D might be TRBD1 (6 bases). V was pared by 6 bases and J by 4 bases, with 15 bases between. This CDR3 has 14 residues. The germline CDR1 and CDR2 sequences are LNHDA and SQIVND (reference sequence). CDR3 region: CASSDWGGAYGYTF. DNA for the CDR3: TGTGCCAGTAGCGACTGGGGGGGCGCCTATGGCTACACCTTC.